This TCR beta chain was captured in a study of blood T cell repertoires in COVID-19. Study background: Samples representing acute and convalescent COVID-19 were sourced from the United States, Italy and Spain. PBMCs, B-cell-depleted T cells, or T cells provided the cDNA or gDNA that made up the material.

How the authors handled the data: Reference gene primers were amplified, and this amplification served to estimate nucleated cell counts. The table came from immunoSEQ multiplex PCR; TCRdb's copy has only in-frame clones and leaves some out. V and J calls and clone size come straight from that table; D and trimming were deduced from the DNA. This table has 65,000 to 70,000 clones, 60% to 80% appearing once. V shed 1 base and J shed 6 bases, with 13 bases lying between them. The V gene's germline CDR1 is SGHVS and CDR2 FQNEAQ. This CDR3 contains 15 residues. Sample: peripheral blood. This receptor was taken from a woman aged 55-75 years with acute or convalescent COVID-19. The genes are TRBV7-8 and TRBJ1-5; maybe TRBD1 (6 bases). As DNA, the CDR3 is TGTGCCAGCAGCTTAGGGCAGGGGAGGGGTCAGCCCCAGCATTTT. It codes for CASSLGQGRGQPQHF.